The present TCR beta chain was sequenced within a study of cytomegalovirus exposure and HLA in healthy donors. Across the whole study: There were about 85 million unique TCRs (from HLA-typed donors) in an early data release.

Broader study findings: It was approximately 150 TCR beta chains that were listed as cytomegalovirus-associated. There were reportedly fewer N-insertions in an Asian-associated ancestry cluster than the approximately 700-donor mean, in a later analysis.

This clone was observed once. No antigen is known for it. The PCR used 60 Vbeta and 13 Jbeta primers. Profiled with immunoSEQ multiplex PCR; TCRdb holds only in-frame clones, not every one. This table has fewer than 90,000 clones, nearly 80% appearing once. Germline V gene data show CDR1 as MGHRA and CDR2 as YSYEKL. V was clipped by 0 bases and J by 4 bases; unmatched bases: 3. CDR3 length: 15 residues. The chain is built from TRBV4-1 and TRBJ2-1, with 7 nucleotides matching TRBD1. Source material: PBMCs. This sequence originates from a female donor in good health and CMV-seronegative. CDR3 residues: CASSQDQGDYNEQFF. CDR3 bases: TGCGCCAGCAGCCAAGACCAGGGGGATTACAATGAGCAGTTCTTC.